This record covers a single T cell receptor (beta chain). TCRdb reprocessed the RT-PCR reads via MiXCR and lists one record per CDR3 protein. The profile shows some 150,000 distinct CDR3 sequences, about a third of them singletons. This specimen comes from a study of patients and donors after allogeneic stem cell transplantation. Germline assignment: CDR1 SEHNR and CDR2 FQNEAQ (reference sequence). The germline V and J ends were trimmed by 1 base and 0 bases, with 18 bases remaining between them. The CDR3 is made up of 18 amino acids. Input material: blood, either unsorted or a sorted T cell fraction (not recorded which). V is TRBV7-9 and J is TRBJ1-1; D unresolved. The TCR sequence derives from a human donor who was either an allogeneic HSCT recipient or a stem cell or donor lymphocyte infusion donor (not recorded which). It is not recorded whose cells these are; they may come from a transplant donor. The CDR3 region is CASSLVEGEKVMNTEAFF. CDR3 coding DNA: TGTGCCAGCAGCTTAGTGGAGGGCGAGAAAGTCATGAACACTGAAGCTTTCTTT.